This T cell receptor beta chain was identified during a study of cytomegalovirus exposure and HLA in healthy donors. CDR3 length: 15 amino acids. Germline loops: CDR1 LNHDA, CDR2 SQIVND (reference sequence). V was cut by 0 bases and J by 7 bases, with 13 bases left in between. In its sample, this clone was seen a few times. Both 60 Vbeta primers and 13 Jbeta primers went into the PCR. Assay used: immunoSEQ multiplex PCR; TCRdb lists only in-frame clones, some missing. Of approximately 220,000 clones in the sample, more than 80% are singletons; the top ten hold roughly 3.1%. This chain uses TRBV19 with TRBJ1-5; maybe TRBD1 (6 bases). The sequence was collected from a man aged 25-45 years in good health and CMV-seronegative. The sample comprised PBMCs. The CDR3 region is CASSIDAGAGQPQHF. CDR3 nucleotides: TGTGCCAGTAGTATAGATGCAGGGGCCGGGCAGCCCCAGCATTTT.